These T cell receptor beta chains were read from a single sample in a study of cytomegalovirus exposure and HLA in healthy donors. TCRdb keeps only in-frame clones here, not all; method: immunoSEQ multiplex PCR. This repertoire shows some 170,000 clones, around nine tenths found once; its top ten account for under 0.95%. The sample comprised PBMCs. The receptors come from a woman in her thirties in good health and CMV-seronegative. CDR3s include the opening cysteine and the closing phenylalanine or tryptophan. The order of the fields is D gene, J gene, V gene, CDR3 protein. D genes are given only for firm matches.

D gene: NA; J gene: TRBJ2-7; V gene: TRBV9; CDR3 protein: CASSVGGYEQYF
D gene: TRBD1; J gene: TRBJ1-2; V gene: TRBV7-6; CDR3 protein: CASSTRDSYGYTF
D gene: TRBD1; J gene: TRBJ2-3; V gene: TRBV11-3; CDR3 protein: CASSQGGPYGTDTQYF
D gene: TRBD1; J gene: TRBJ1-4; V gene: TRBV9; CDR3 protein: CASSGGQGSEKLFF
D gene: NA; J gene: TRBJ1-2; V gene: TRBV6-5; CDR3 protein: CASSYAITGTYGYTF
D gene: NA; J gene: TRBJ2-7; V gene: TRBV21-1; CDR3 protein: CASSKNHAVGTGTYEQYF
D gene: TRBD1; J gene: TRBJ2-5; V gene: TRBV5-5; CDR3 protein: CASSSGTGKLETQYF
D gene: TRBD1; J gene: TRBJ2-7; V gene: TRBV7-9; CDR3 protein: CASSLDGTGSYEQYF
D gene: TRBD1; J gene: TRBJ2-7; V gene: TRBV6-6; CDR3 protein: CASSRQGGSYEQYF
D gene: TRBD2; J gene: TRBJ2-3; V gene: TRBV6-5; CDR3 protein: CASSSGAGGSGTQYF
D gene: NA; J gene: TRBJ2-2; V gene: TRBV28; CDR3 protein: CASSLGLSELFF
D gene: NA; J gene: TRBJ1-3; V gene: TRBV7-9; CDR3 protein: CASSRYGASNSGNTIYF
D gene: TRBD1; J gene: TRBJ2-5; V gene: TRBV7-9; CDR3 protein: CASSPSSGGETQYF
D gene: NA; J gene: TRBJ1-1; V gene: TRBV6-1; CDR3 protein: CASSGLEWGAEAFF
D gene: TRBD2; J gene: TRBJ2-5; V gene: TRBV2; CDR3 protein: CASTKGSGGVQETQYF
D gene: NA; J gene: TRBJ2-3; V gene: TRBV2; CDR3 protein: CASTFLGGGFTDTQYF
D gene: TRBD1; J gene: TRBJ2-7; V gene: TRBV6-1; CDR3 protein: CASSGGQGLLLNDEQYF
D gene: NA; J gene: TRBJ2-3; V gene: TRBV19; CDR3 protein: CASKVLRGIGTDTQYF
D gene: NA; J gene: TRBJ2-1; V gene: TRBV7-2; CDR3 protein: CASSLAGVTYNEQFF
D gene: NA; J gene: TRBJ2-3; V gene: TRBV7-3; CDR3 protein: CASSPRVQADTQYF
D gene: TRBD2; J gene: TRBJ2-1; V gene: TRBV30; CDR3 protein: CAWAPGPSGSYEQFF
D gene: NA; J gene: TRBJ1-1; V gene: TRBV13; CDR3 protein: CASRGTTNTEAFF
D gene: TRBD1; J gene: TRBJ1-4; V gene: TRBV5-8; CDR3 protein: CASSHGQGVLLNEKLFF
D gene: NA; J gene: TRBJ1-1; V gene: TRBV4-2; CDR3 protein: CASSQDGQGRRTEAFF
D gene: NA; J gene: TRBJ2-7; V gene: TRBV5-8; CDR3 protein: CASRRGTGSYEQYF
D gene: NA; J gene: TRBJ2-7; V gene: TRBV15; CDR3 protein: CATSRLQGGPSYEQYF
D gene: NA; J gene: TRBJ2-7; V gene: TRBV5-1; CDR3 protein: CASSPDSTSSYEQYF
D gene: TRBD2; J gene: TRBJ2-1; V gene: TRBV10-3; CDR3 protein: CAIRGTSGLSYNEQFF
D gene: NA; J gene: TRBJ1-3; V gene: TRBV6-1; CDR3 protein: CASSGGRGSGNTIYF
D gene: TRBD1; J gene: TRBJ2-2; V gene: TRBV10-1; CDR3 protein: CASTRDRDIGELFF
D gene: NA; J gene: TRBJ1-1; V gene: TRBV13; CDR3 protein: CASSWGGNTEAFF
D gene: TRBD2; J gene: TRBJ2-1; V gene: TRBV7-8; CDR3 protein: CASSTLAGGSYNEQFF
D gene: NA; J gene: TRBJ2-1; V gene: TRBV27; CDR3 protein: CATTSLQANSYNEQFF
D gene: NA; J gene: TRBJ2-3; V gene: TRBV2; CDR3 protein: CASKQGGSTDTQYF
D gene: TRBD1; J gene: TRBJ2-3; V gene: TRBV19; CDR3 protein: CATRDRVSDTQYF
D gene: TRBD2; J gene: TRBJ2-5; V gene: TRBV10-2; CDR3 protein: CASSEDWGGSETQYF
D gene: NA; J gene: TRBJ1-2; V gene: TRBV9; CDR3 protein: CASSVGSGAYGYTF
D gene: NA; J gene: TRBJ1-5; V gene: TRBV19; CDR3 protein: CASSLGGGQPQHF
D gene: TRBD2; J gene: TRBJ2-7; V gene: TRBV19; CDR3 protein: CASSPSTSWYEQYF
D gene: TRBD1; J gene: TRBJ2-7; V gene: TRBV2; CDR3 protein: CASSATGGYSYEQYF
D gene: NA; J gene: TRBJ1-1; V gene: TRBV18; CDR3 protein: CASSPPGGTEAFF
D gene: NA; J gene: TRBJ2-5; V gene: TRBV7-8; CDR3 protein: CASSLQASETQYF
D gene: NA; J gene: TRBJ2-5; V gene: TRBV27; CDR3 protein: CASSFLAAETQYF
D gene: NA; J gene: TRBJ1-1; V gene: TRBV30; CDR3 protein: CAWRNSGTPEAFF
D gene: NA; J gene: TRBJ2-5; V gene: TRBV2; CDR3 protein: CASSDRTTAGETQYF
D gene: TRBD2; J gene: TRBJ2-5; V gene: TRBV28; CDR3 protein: CASSKTSGIRETQYF
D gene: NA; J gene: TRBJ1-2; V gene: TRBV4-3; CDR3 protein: CASSQEWGRDYGYTF
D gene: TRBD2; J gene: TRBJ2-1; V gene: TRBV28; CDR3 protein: CASRATSGGADEQFF
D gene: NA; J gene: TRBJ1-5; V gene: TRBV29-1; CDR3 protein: CSVCSGGLGQPQHF
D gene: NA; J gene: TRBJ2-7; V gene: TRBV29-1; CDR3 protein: CSVQGGGVTYEQYF
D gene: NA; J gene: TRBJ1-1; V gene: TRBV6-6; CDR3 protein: CASSRQEAFF
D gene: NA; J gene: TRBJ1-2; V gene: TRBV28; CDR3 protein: CASKMTVYGYTF